The source of this T cell receptor beta chain is a study of blood T cell repertoires in COVID-19. Study-level information: From the United States, Italy and Spain came samples of acute and convalescent COVID-19. Sources were T cells, B-cell-depleted T cells, or PBMCs; the material itself was cDNA or gDNA.

Per the authors' pipeline: It was from reference gene primer amplification that nucleated cell counts were estimated. The method was immunoSEQ multiplex PCR; TCRdb's version includes in-frame clones alone and lacks a portion of them. The V and J calls and clone size were taken over from that table, and D and trimming were inferred from the DNA. The data show some 200,000 clones, 89% seen once. This CDR3 is built from 13 residues. The V gene lost 6 bases and the J gene lost 2 bases, with 10 bases spanning the gap. Germline CDR1 is MGHDK and CDR2 is SYGVNS. The clonotype originates from a woman in her 40s with acute or convalescent COVID-19. J is TRBJ1-1 and V is TRBV25-1; perhaps TRBD1 as D (6 bases). Sequencing used peripheral blood. CDR3: CASRGTLNTEAFF. CDR3 coding DNA: TGTGCCAGCAGAGGGACACTTAACACTGAAGCTTTCTTT.